The clone carrying this TCR beta chain occurred a few times. This record comes from a study of early T cells in non-severe SARS-CoV-2 infection. V shed 0 bases, J shed 9 bases, and the junction held 7 bases outside the gene matches. The CDR3 runs 14 residues. Germline CDR1 is SQVTM and CDR2 is ANQGSEA. TCRdb re-derived calls from the 5' RACE reads in MiXCR, one entry per CDR3 protein. The table records about 94,000 distinct CDR3 sequences, about 12% of them present only once. The chain recombines TRBV29-1 with TRBJ1-2; 10 nucleotides line up with TRBD1. This sequence originates from an adult who was a healthcare worker with PCR-confirmed SARS-CoV-2 infection or an uninfected control (not recorded which). Material for sequencing was whole blood. The CDR3 reads CSVEDRGTGASYTF. The CDR3 DNA follows: TGCAGCGTTGAAGATAGAGGGACAGGGGCTAGCTACACCTTC.